A single sample is the source of the 5 T cell receptor beta chains below, sequenced in a study of blood T cell repertoires in COVID-19. Profiled with immunoSEQ multiplex PCR; TCRdb holds only in-frame clones, not every one. The sample has 150,000 or so clones, about 88% seen once; the top ten hold roughly a fifth. Sequenced: peripheral blood. The receptors shown here come from a woman of 80 years or more with acute or convalescent COVID-19.

The J gene is TRBJ1-2, the V gene TRBV28, with 11 positions matching TRBD1. Germline V CDR1 and CDR2: MDHEN, SYDVKM. V was clipped by 2 bases and J by 9 bases; unmatched bases: 8. The CDR3 has 15 amino acids. In DNA form, the CDR3 reads TGTGCCAGCAGTTTAAGTCTAGGGACAGGGGGGCGCTACACCTTC. Translating gives CASSLSLGTGGRYTF.

The rearrangement joins TRBV7-9 to TRBJ2-2; tentatively, D is TRBD2 (5 bases). Germline loops: CDR1 SEHNR, CDR2 FQNEAQ (reference sequence). V lost 1 base and J 2 bases, leaving 17 bases between the germline ends. CDR3 size: 18 residues. The CDR3 loop is CASSLERRLAVNTGELFF. The CDR3 DNA follows: TGTGCCAGCAGCTTAGAGAGGAGGCTAGCAGTAAACACCGGGGAGCTGTTTTTT.

This clone was seen a single time. V is TRBV7-9 and J is TRBJ1-5; a weak D match, TRBD1 (6 bases). Germline V lookup: CDR1 SEHNR, CDR2 FQNEAQ (reference sequence). The CDR3 totals 15 residues. Trimming stripped 5 bases from V and 3 bases from J, with 14 bases between. The DNA of the CDR3 is TGTGCCAGCAGCCCCGGGGGGGCGTACAATCAGCCCCAGCATTTT. Translating it yields CASSPGGAYNQPQHF. Supplemented by reference TRBV7-9 and TRBJ1-5, the full variable domain reads DTGVSQNPRHKITKRGQNVTFRCDPISEHNRLYWYRQTLGQGPEFLTYFQNEAQLEKSRLLSDRFSAERPKGSFSTLEIQRTEQGDSAMYLCASSPGGAYNQPQHFGDGTRLSIL.

This clone was seen more than once but under ten times. This chain joins TRBV2 and TRBJ1-5, with TRBD1 matching over 10 bases. The CDR3 sequence is 15 residues long. V gave up 5 bases and J gave up 5 bases; unmatched junction bases: 6. Germline values: CDR1 SNHLY, CDR2 FYNNEI. The CDR3: CASSKDRGSDQPQHF. CDR3 DNA: TGTGCCAGCAGTAAGGACAGGGGGTCTGATCAGCCCCAGCATTTT.

This clone was observed a single time. The CDR3 is CASSNPGLAGRGTGELFF. The CDR3 region has the DNA TGTGCCAGCAGCAACCCGGGACTAGCGGGAAGGGGGACCGGGGAGCTGTTTTTT. The genes are TRBV5-4 and TRBJ2-2, with TRBD2 matching over 13 bases. CDR3 length: 18 amino acids. V lost 4 bases, J lost 5 bases, and 11 bases stayed unmatched. CDR1 SGHNT and CDR2 YYREEE come from the germline V gene (reference sequence).